Detailed here is one TCR beta chain. This specimen belongs to a study of blood T cell repertoires in COVID-19. The method was immunoSEQ multiplex PCR; TCRdb's version includes in-frame clones alone and lacks a portion of them. Here the sample spans over 120,000 clones, around 78% being singletons. Germline values: CDR1 MNHNS, CDR2 SASEGT. The CDR3 totals 16 residues. Trimming shortened V by 0 bases and J by 2 bases, and 11 bases separated the two germline ends. Sequencing was done on a sample of peripheral blood. This chain connects TRBV6-1 to TRBJ1-3, with D maybe TRBD1 (6 bases). The sequence was collected from a woman in her sixties or seventies with acute or convalescent COVID-19. The CDR3 region is CASSEAQGPPGNTIYF. CDR3 DNA sequence: TGTGCCAGCAGTGAAGCCCAGGGGCCACCTGGAAACACCATATATTTT.